Below are 3 T cell receptor beta chains sequenced from a single sample in a study of T cells in Graves' hyperthyroidism and ophthalmopathy. From RNA transcripts, TCR beta CDR3 regions were amplified. Carried out on the TCR CDR3, a first-round RT-PCR used the HTBI primer set. TCRdb itself ran the multiplex PCR reads through MiXCR, one entry per CDR3 protein. The table includes some 460,000 distinct CDR3 sequences, approximately 14% detected once. The sample was blood. These receptors came from a woman aged 18-35 years with Graves' hyperthyroidism.

This clonotype was observed many times. The chain has TRBV2 and TRBJ2-2, with 9 bases matching TRBD1. In germline, CDR1 is SNHLY, CDR2 FYNNEI. The V segment lost 5 bases and the J segment 6 bases; nucleotides outside the gene matches: 4. This CDR3 has 14 amino acids. CDR3 bases: TGTGCCAGCAGTAGTCGGACAGGGGCCGGGGAGCTGTTTTTT. This encodes CASSSRTGAGELFF.

This clonotype was picked up many times. The chain has TRBV5-1 and TRBJ2-5, with no clear D. The CDR3 is 15 amino acids. The germline V and J ends were trimmed by 0 bases and 0 bases, with 9 bases remaining between them. Germline V gene sequence: CDR1 SGHRS, CDR2 YFSETQ. This CDR3 is CASSLVPVNQETQYF. CDR3 DNA sequence: TGCGCCAGCAGCTTGGTCCCAGTAAACCAAGAGACCCAGTACTTC.

About this clonotype itself: A clone one base away is much larger, so this may be a read error. This chain connects TRBV27 to TRBJ2-1, with 8 bases matching TRBD2. Germline V CDR1 and CDR2: MNHEY, SMNVEV (reference sequence). The CDR3 runs 15 residues. CDR3 amino acids: CASSLRSSGYNGQFF. For the CDR3, the DNA is TGTGCCAGCAGTTTAAGGTCTAGCGGGTACAATGGGCAGTTCTTC.